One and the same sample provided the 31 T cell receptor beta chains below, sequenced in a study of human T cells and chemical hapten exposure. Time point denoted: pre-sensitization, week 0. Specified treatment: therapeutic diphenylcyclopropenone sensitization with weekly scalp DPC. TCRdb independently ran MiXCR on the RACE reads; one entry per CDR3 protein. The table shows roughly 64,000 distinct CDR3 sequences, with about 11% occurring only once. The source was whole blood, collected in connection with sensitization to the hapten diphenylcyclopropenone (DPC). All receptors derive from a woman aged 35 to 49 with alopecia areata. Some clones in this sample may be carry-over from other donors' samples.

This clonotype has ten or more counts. The CDR3 coding sequence is TGTGCCACACGTCGGGTTGATTCACCCCTCCACTTT. Its translation: CATRRVDSPLHF. The rearrangement links TRBV12-3 or TRBV12-4 to TRBJ1-6; D not certain. With 10 bases removed from V and 8 bases from J, the gap between germline ends came to 12 bases. The CDR3 runs to 12 residues.

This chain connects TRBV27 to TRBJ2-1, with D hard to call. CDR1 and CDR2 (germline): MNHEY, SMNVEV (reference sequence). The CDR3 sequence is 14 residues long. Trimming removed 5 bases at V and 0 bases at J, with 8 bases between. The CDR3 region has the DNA TGTGCCAGCAGTATCGGCTACTCCTACAATGAGCAGTTCTTC. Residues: CASSIGYSYNEQFF.

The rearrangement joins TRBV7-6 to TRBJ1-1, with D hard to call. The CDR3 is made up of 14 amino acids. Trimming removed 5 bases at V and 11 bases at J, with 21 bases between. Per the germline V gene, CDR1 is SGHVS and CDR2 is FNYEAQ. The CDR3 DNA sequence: TGTGCCAGCAGCGGTCCCGACCGGTGGGCGCGGGCTTTCTTT. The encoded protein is CASSGPDRWARAFF.

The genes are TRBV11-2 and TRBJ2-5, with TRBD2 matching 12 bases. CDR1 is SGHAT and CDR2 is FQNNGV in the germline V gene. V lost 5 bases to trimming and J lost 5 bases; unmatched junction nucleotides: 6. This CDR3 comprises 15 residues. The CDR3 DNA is TGTGCCAGCAGCATAGGACTAGCGGGACTGGAGACCCAGTACTTC. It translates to CASSIGLAGLETQYF.

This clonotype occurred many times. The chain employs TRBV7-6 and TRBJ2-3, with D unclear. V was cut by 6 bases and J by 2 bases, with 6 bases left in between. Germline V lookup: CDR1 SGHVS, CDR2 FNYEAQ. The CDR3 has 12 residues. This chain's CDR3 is CASSYDTDTQYF. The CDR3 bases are TGTGCCAGCAGTTATGACACAGATACGCAGTATTTT.

The CDR3 reads CASSQARREARLYF. The CDR3 DNA is TGCGCCAGCAGCCAGGCGCGGCGGGAGGCCCGTTTGTACTTC. The chain recombines TRBV4-3 with TRBJ2-7; 8 bases match TRBD2. J lost 12 bases, V lost 3 bases, and 13 bases had no gene match. The CDR3 is made up of 14 amino acids. Germline V gene data show CDR1 as LGHNA and CDR2 as YSLEER.

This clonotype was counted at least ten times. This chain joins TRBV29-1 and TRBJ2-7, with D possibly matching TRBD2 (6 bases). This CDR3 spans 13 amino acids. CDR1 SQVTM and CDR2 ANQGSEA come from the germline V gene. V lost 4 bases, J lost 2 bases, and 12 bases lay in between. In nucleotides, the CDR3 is TGCAGCGTTGTCCCTAGCGAGACCTACGAGCAGTACTTC. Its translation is CSVVPSETYEQYF.

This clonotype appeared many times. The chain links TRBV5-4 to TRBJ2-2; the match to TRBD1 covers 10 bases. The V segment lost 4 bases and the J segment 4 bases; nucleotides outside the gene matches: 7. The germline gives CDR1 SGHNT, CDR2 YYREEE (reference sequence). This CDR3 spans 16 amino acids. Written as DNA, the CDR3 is TGTGCCAGCAGCCCGAGACAGGGGGCGCTCACCGGGGAGCTGTTTTTT. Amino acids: CASSPRQGALTGELFF.

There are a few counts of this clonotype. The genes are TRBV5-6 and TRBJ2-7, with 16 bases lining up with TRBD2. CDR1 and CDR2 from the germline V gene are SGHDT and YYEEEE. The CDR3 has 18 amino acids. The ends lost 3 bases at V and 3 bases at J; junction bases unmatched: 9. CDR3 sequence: CASSSPTGTSGRVYEQYF. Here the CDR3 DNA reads TGTGCCAGCAGCTCACCGACCGGGACTAGCGGGAGGGTCTACGAGCAGTACTTC.

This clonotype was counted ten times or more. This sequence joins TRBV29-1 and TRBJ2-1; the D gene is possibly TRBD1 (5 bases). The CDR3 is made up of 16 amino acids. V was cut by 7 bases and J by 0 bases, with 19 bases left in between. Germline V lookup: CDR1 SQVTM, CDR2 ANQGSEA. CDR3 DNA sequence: TGCAGCGCTGTGGTGGTGGGGCGAAGCTCCTACAATGAGCAGTTCTTC. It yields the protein CSAVVVGRSSYNEQFF.

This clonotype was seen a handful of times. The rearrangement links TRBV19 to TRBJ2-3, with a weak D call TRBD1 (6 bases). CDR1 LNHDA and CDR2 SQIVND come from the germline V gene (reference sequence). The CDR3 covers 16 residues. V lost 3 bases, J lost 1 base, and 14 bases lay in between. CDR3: CASSIGTPGGTDTQYF. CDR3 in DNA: TGTGCCAGTAGTATTGGGACACCGGGTGGCACAGATACGCAGTATTTT.

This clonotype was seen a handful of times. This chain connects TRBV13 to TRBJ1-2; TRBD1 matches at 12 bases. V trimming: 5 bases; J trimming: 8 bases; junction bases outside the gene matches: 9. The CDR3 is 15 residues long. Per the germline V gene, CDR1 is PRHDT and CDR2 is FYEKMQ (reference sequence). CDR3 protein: CASSRSGTGGGGYTF. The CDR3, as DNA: TGTGCCAGCAGCCGGTCCGGGACAGGGGGCGGAGGCTACACCTTC.

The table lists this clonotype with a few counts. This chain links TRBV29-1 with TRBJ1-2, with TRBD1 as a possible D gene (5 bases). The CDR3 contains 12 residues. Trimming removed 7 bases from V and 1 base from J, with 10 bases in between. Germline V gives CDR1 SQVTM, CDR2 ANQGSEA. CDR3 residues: CSAGHGNYGYTF. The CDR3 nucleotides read TGCAGCGCCGGACACGGTAACTATGGCTACACCTTC. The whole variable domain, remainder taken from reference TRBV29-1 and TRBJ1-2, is SAVISQKPSRDICQRGTSLTIQCQVDSQVTMMFWYRQQPGQSLTLIATANQGSEATYESGFVIDKFPISRPNLTFSTLTVSNMSPEDSSIYLCSAGHGNYGYTFGSGTRLTVV.

The CDR3 sequence: CSARDRNRGESYNEQFF. The CDR3 nucleotides are TGCAGTGCTAGAGATCGAAACAGGGGGGAGTCCTACAATGAGCAGTTCTTC. The J gene is TRBJ2-1, the V gene TRBV20-1; 8 nucleotides align to TRBD1. The CDR3 sequence is 17 residues long. The germline gives CDR1 DFQATT, CDR2 SNEGSKA (reference sequence). The trim removed 0 bases at V and 1 base at J, leaving 8 bases unmatched.

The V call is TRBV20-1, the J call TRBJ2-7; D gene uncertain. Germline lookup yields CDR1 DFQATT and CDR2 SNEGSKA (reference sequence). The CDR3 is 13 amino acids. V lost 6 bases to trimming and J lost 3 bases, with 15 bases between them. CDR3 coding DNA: TGCAGTGCCCCCGAGACAAAATTCTACGAGCAGTACTTC. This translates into CSAPETKFYEQYF.

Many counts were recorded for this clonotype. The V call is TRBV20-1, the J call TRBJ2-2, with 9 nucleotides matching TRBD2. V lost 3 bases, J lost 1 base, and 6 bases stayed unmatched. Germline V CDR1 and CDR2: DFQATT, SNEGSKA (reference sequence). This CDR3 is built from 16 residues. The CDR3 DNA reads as TGCAGTGCTAGTGGCACTAGCGGGCTGAACACCGGGGAGCTGTTTTTT. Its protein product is CSASGTSGLNTGELFF.

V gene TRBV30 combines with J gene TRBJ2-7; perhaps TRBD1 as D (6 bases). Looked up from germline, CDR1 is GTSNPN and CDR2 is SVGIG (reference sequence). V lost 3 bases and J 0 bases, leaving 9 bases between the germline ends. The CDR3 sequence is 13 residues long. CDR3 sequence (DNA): TGTGCCTGGAGGAGGGACAACTCCTACGAGCAGTACTTC. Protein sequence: CAWRRDNSYEQYF. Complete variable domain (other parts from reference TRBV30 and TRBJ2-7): SQTIHQWPATLVQPVGSPLSLECTVEGTSNPNLYWYRQAAGRGLQLLFYSVGIGQISSEVPQNLSASRPQDRQFILSSKKLLLSDSGFYLCAWRRDNSYEQYFGPGTRLTVT.

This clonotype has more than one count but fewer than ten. CDR3 nucleotide sequence: TGTGCCAGCAGTCGGCTAGCGGGAGGGCTGGGGAACAATGAGCAGTTCTTC. Encoded protein: CASSRLAGGLGNNEQFF. The chain uses TRBV11-2 and TRBJ2-1; 12 bases line up with TRBD2. With 6 bases clipped from V and 5 bases from J, the junction kept 11 bases outside the gene matches. This CDR3 contains 17 residues. CDR1 and CDR2 from the germline V gene are SGHAT and FQNNGV.

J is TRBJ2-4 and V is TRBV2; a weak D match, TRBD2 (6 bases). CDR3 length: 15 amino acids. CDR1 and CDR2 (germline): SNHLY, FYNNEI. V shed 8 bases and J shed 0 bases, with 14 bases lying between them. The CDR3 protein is CASHLGLAAKNIQYF. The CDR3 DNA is TGTGCCAGCCACCTGGGACTGGCAGCCAAAAACATTCAGTACTTC.

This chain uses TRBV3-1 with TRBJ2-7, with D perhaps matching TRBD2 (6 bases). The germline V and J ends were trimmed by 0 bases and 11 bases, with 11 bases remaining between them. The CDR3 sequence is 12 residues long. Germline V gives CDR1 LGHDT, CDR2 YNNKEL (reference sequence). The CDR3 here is CASSQEGGREYF. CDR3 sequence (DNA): TGTGCCAGCAGCCAAGAGGGAGGACGGGAGTACTTC.

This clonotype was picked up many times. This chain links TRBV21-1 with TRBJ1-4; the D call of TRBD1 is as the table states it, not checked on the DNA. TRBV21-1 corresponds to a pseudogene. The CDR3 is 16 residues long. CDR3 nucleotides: TGTGCCAGCAGCAATCGTAGGGCGGCCGAAAATGAAAAACTGTTTTTT. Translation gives CASSNRRAAENEKLFF.

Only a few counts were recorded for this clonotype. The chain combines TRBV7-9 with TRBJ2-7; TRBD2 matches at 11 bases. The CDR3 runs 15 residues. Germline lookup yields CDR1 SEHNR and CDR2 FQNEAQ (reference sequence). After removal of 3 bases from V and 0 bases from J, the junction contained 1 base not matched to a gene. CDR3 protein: CASSLTSGASYEQYF. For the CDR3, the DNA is TGTGCCAGCAGCTTGACTAGCGGGGCCTCCTACGAGCAGTACTTC.

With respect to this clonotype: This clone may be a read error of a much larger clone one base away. CDR3 protein: CASSLEGQSTDTQYF. In nucleotides, the CDR3 is TGTGCCAGCAGCTTAGAGGGACAGAGCACAGATACGCAGTATTTT. The V call is TRBV7-2, the J call TRBJ2-3; 7 bases map to TRBD1. V shed 1 base, J shed 0 bases, and the junction held 1 base outside the gene matches. Germline CDR1 reads SGHTA; CDR2 reads FQGNSA. This CDR3 region has 15 residues.

The CDR3 DNA follows: TGCGCCAGCAGCCCCGGGACTACTGGGGATACGCAGTATTTT. It yields the protein CASSPGTTGDTQYF. The chain combines TRBV5-1 with TRBJ2-3; TRBD2 agrees at 7 bases. The CDR3 runs 14 residues. After removal of 4 bases from V and 6 bases from J, the junction contained 8 bases not matched to a gene. Germline V lookup: CDR1 SGHRS, CDR2 YFSETQ.

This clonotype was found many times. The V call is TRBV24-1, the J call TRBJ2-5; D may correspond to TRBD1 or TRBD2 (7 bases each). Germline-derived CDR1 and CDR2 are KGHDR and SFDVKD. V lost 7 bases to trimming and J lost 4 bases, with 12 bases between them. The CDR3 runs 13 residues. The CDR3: CATSSGGGETQYF. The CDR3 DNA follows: TGTGCCACCAGCTCAGGGGGGGGAGAGACCCAGTACTTC.

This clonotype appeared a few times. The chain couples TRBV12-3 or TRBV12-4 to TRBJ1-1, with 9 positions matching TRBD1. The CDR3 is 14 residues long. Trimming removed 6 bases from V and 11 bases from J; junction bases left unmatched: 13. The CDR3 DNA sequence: TGTGCCAGCAGATCCCGGGACAGGGCCACGGGCGCTTTCTTT. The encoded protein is CASRSRDRATGAFF.

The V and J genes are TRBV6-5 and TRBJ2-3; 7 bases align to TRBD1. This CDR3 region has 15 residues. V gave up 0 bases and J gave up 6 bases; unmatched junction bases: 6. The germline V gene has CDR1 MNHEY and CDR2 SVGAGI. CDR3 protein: CASSYSSRGPDTQYF. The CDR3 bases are TGTGCCAGCAGTTACTCGAGTAGGGGGCCCGATACGCAGTATTTT.

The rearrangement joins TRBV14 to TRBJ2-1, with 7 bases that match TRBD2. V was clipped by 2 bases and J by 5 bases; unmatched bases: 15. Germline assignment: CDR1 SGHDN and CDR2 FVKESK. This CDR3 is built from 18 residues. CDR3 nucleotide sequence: TGTGCCAGCAGCCAACTTACAATCGGGCAGGGAGGGAACAATGAGCAGTTCTTC. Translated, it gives CASSQLTIGQGGNNEQFF. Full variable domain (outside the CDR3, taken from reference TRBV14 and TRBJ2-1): EAGVTQFPSHSVIEKGQTVTLRCDPISGHDNLYWYRRVMGKEIKFLLHFVKESKQDESGMPNNRFLAERTGGTYSTLKVQPAELEDSGVYFCASSQLTIGQGGNNEQFFGPGTRLTVL.

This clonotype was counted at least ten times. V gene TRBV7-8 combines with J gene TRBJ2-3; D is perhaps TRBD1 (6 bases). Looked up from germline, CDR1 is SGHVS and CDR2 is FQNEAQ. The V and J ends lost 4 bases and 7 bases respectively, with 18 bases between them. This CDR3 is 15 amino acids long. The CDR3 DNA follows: TGTGCCAGCAGCTCGCCCACCCAACAGGGTTATACGCAGTATTTT. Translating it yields CASSSPTQQGYTQYF.

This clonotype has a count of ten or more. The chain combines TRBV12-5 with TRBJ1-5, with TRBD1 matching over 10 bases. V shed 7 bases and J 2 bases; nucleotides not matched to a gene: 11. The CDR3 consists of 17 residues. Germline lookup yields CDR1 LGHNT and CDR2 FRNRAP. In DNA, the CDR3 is TGTGCTAGTGCCCCCCAATCCGGGACAGGGGGCAATCAGCCCCAGCATTTT. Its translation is CASAPQSGTGGNQPQHF.

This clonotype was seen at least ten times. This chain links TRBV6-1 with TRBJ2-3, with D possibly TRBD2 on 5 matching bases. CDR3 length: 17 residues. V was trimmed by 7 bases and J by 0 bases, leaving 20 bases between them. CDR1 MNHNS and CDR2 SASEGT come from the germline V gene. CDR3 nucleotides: TGTGCCAGCAAGTCCAACTGGCGGGTCTCTAGCACAGATACGCAGTATTTT. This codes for CASKSNWRVSSTDTQYF.